A selection of T cell receptor beta chains follows, all from one sample in a study of blood T cell repertoires in COVID-19. Sequenced by immunoSEQ multiplex PCR; TCRdb stores in-frame clones only, minus some. The sample lists hundreds of thousands of clones; about 87% were seen once. Material for sequencing was peripheral blood. Receptors were obtained from a woman aged 40 to 50 who had recovered from COVID-19. CDR3s include the opening cysteine and the closing phenylalanine or tryptophan. D genes are given only for firm matches. A clone size is listed for some rows: how often the clone was seen (once, few, many), or a class if it is expanded.

V: TRBV6-5; J: TRBJ1-2; size: -; D: -; DNA: TGTGCCAGCAGTTACGGGGGCGACTATGGCTACACCTTC; CDR3: CASSYGGDYGYTF
V: TRBV13; J: TRBJ1-2; size: -; D: -; DNA: TGTGCCAGCAGCGTCTCCGGGTACTATGGCTACACCTTC; CDR3: CASSVSGYYGYTF
V: TRBV6-2/TRBV6-3; J: TRBJ1-5; size: -; D: TRBD1; DNA: TGTGCCAGCAGTTCTAGGGCAGGGGGACAGCCCCAGCATTTT; CDR3: CASSSRAGGQPQHF
V: TRBV10-1; J: TRBJ2-5; size: -; D: TRBD2; DNA: TGCGCCAGCAGTGGAGCTAGCGGGGGTCCCCAAGAGACCCAGTACTTC; CDR3: CASSGASGGPQETQYF
V: TRBV6-1; J: TRBJ2-1; size: -; D: -; DNA: TGTGCCAGCAGTGACAGCCTCAGGGTTAGAGAGCAGTTCTTC; CDR3: CASSDSLRVREQFF
V: TRBV5-4; J: TRBJ1-1; size: -; D: TRBD1; DNA: TGTGCCAGCAGTAATGGACAGGTCGGGACTGAAGCTTTCTTT; CDR3: CASSNGQVGTEAFF
V: TRBV4-1; J: TRBJ2-5; size: -; D: -; DNA: TGCGCCAGCAGCCAAGTGGGGGGCCAAGAGACCCAGTACTTC; CDR3: CASSQVGGQETQYF
V: TRBV21-1; J: TRBJ1-2; size: -; D: -; DNA: TGTGCCAGAGGAGACCGGGACAGGGGGCGGGGTTCTAACTATGGCTACACCTTC; CDR3: CARGDRDRGRGSNYGYTF
V: TRBV4-2; J: TRBJ1-1; size: -; D: TRBD1; DNA: TGTGCCAGCAGCCAAGATACAGGGGGCGGCACTGAAGCTTTCTTT; CDR3: CASSQDTGGGTEAFF
V: TRBV5-1; J: TRBJ2-3; size: -; D: -; DNA: TGCGCCAGCAGCCGGGGGACTTCCACAGATACGCAGTATTTT; CDR3: CASSRGTSTDTQYF
V: TRBV7-9; J: TRBJ2-2; size: -; D: -; DNA: TGTGCCAGCAGCTTTCTGGCCACCGGGGAGCTGTTTTTT; CDR3: CASSFLATGELFF
V: TRBV11-2; J: TRBJ2-5; size: -; D: TRBD1; DNA: TGTGCCAGCAGCTTGTTGGACAGGAGCCAAGAGACCCAGTACTTC; CDR3: CASSLLDRSQETQYF
V: TRBV29-1; J: TRBJ2-1; size: -; D: TRBD2; DNA: TGCAGCGTTCTACGGGGGGGCTACAATGAGCAGTTCTTC; CDR3: CSVLRGGYNEQFF
V: TRBV5-3; J: TRBJ2-3; size: -; D: -; DNA: TGTGCCAGAAGCCACCGATTCCGGTTTAGCACAGATACGCAGTATTTT; CDR3: CARSHRFRFSTDTQYF
V: TRBV19; J: TRBJ2-2; size: -; D: -; DNA: TGTGCCAGTAGTCGGAGGCAAGGGCACACCGGGGAGCTGTTTTTT; CDR3: CASSRRQGHTGELFF
V: TRBV7-2; J: TRBJ1-1; size: -; D: -; DNA: TGTGCCAGCAGCTTCACCCCACGGGACACTGAAGCTTTCTTT; CDR3: CASSFTPRDTEAFF
V: TRBV2; J: TRBJ2-7; size: -; D: TRBD1; DNA: TGTGCCAGCAGTGAGGGACAGGCCGAGCAGTACTTC; CDR3: CASSEGQAEQYF
V: TRBV6-2/TRBV6-3; J: TRBJ2-5; size: -; D: -; DNA: TGTGCCAGCAGTTACGGTACGGGGTCCCAGTACTTC; CDR3: CASSYGTGSQYF
V: TRBV5-1; J: TRBJ2-1; size: -; D: TRBD2; DNA: TGCGCCAGCAGCTCCAGTGGACTAGCGGGGGGCCTCAATGAGCAGTTCTTC; CDR3: CASSSSGLAGGLNEQFF
V: TRBV27; J: TRBJ1-4; size: -; D: TRBD1; DNA: TGTGCCAGCAGTACACGGACAGGGGCGCGGGGAAAACTGTTTTTT; CDR3: CASSTRTGARGKLFF
V: TRBV6-5; J: TRBJ2-7; size: once; D: TRBD1; DNA: TGTGCCAGCACCTTCGGACAGGCCTCCTACGAGCAGTACTTC; CDR3: CASTFGQASYEQYF
V: TRBV5-1; J: TRBJ2-6; size: once; D: -; DNA: TGCGCCAGCAGACCGGGCGGGTCTGGGGCCAACGTCCTGACTTTC; CDR3: CASRPGGSGANVLTF
V: TRBV7-8; J: TRBJ1-6; size: -; D: TRBD1; DNA: TGTGCCAGCAGCTGGGGACAGGGCGATTCACCCCTCCACTTT; CDR3: CASSWGQGDSPLHF
V: TRBV2; J: TRBJ1-5; size: -; D: -; DNA: TGTGCCAGCAGCGTGGACTGGCAGCCCCAGCATTTT; CDR3: CASSVDWQPQHF
V: TRBV7-2; J: TRBJ1-2; size: -; D: -; DNA: TGTGCCAGCAGCTTTGGGAGTCACGTTCGTTATGGCTACACCTTC; CDR3: CASSFGSHVRYGYTF
V: TRBV5-5; J: TRBJ1-2; size: -; D: -; DNA: TGTGCCAGCAGCCCGGTCCCGACAGAAACCTATGGCTACACCTTC; CDR3: CASSPVPTETYGYTF
V: TRBV11-1; J: TRBJ2-2; size: -; D: TRBD1; DNA: TGTGCCAGCAGCTTGGACAGGGTAAACACCGGGGAGCTGTTTTTT; CDR3: CASSLDRVNTGELFF
V: TRBV19; J: TRBJ1-4; size: -; D: -; DNA: TGTGCCAGTAATAGACAAGTACAGGGCGAAAAACTGTTTTTT; CDR3: CASNRQVQGEKLFF
V: TRBV5-6; J: TRBJ2-7; size: -; D: -; DNA: TGTGCCAGCAGCTTGGCTGGGACACACGAGCAGTACTTC; CDR3: CASSLAGTHEQYF
V: TRBV2; J: TRBJ2-3; size: -; D: -; DNA: TGTGCCAGCCTTAGATCTGGGGGCGGTGATACGCAGTATTTT; CDR3: CASLRSGGGDTQYF
V: TRBV3-1/TRBV3-2; J: TRBJ1-4; size: -; D: -; DNA: TGTGCCAGCAGCCAGATCCCACAGACCAAAAAACTGTTTTTT; CDR3: CASSQIPQTKKLFF
V: TRBV6-5; J: TRBJ1-5; size: -; D: -; DNA: TGTGCCAGCAGTTATAGTCTGGGCACACAGCCCCAGCATTTT; CDR3: CASSYSLGTQPQHF
V: TRBV6-6; J: TRBJ2-7; size: -; D: TRBD1; DNA: TGTGCCAGCAGTCGATCGACAGGGAGAGGGGCTAGTGAGCAGTACTTC; CDR3: CASSRSTGRGASEQYF
V: TRBV7-9; J: TRBJ2-3; size: -; D: TRBD2; DNA: TGTGCCAGCAGCCTCAGACTAGCGGGGGGTAGCACAGATACGCAGTATTTT; CDR3: CASSLRLAGGSTDTQYF
V: TRBV7-9; J: TRBJ2-3; size: -; D: -; DNA: TGTGCCAGCAGCACAGGGCCGGGTCTTAGGGAAGCAGATACGCAGTATTTT; CDR3: CASSTGPGLREADTQYF
V: TRBV7-2; J: TRBJ1-3; size: -; D: TRBD1; DNA: TGTGCCAGCAGCTTATGGGACAGCTCTGGAAACACCATATATTTT; CDR3: CASSLWDSSGNTIYF
V: TRBV28; J: TRBJ1-2; size: -; D: -; DNA: TGTGCCAGCAGTACCTGGGTAGGGGAAAACCCTAACTATGGCTACACCTTC; CDR3: CASSTWVGENPNYGYTF
V: TRBV29-1; J: TRBJ1-1; size: once; D: -; DNA: TGCAGCGCCCACCAGGGGATGGCAGGGCAAGCTTTCTTT; CDR3: CSAHQGMAGQAFF
V: TRBV24-1; J: TRBJ2-1; size: once; D: -; DNA: TGTGCCACCAGAGCGGCCAACCTCTACAATGAGCAGTTCTTC; CDR3: CATRAANLYNEQFF
V: TRBV5-5; J: TRBJ1-2; size: -; D: -; DNA: TGTGCCAGCAGCTTGGAGGGCCCGGGGAGCGGCTACACCTTC; CDR3: CASSLEGPGSGYTF
V: TRBV20-1; J: TRBJ1-2; size: -; D: -; DNA: TGCAGTGCCGGAGAAGTCCATGGCTACACCTTC; CDR3: CSAGEVHGYTF
V: TRBV6-2/TRBV6-3; J: TRBJ1-6; size: -; D: TRBD1; DNA: TGTGCCAGCAGTTACCCGGGGACAGGCCAAAGGACACCCCTCCACTTT; CDR3: CASSYPGTGQRTPLHF
V: TRBV10-3; J: TRBJ2-3; size: -; D: TRBD2; DNA: TGTGCCATCCGCGGGGGGCCGGGAGGGGGGCCCGGCACAGATACGCAGTATTTT; CDR3: CAIRGGPGGGPGTDTQYF
V: TRBV25-1; J: TRBJ2-2; size: -; D: TRBD1; DNA: TGTGCCAGCAGTGACCCCGGGACAGGGGGCGACACCGGGGAGCTGTTTTTT; CDR3: CASSDPGTGGDTGELFF
V: TRBV5-6; J: TRBJ1-3; size: -; D: TRBD1; DNA: TGTGCCAGCAGCTTACCCACAGGGGCGACTCGAGGCACCATATATTTT; CDR3: CASSLPTGATRGTIYF
V: TRBV27; J: TRBJ2-7; size: -; D: -; DNA: TGTGCCAGCAGTCCCGGGGCCTACGAGCAGTACTTC; CDR3: CASSPGAYEQYF
V: TRBV9; J: TRBJ2-1; size: -; D: -; DNA: TGTGCCAGCAGCTTCTCGGGGGCCTACAATGAGCAGTTCTTC; CDR3: CASSFSGAYNEQFF
V: TRBV18; J: TRBJ1-6; size: -; D: -; DNA: TGTGCCAGCTCACCAGAGTCTCAGGGCTATTCACCCCTCCACTTT; CDR3: CASSPESQGYSPLHF
V: TRBV10-2; J: TRBJ2-7; size: -; D: TRBD1; DNA: TGCGCCAGCAGTCCAGGGGGAGCGTACGAGCAGTACTTC; CDR3: CASSPGGAYEQYF
V: TRBV20-1; J: TRBJ1-6; size: few; D: -; DNA: TGCAGTGCTGGTGTGGGCAGCCACTATAATTCACCCCTCCACTTT; CDR3: CSAGVGSHYNSPLHF